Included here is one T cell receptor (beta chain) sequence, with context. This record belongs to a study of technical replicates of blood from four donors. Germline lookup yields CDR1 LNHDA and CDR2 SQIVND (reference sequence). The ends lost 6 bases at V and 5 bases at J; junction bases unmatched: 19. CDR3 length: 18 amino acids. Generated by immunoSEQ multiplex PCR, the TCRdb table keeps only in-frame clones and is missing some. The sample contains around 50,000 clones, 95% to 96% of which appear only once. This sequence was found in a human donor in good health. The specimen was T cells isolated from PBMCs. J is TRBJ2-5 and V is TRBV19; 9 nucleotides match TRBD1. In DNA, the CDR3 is TGTGCCAGTAGGAGTCGGGATCTTGGACAGGGGTATCACGAGACCCAGTACTTC. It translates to CASRSRDLGQGYHETQYF.